This T cell receptor beta chain comes out of a study of blood T cell repertoires in COVID-19. Study-level information: COVID-19 samples from acute and convalescent phases originated in the United States, Italy and Spain. T cells, B-cell-depleted T cells, or PBMCs supplied cDNA or gDNA.

The V gene end was trimmed by 0 bases and the J gene end by 4 bases; junction bases not matched to a gene: 0. Germline V gene data show CDR1 as SGHRS and CDR2 as YFSETQ. The CDR3 runs to 14 residues. In the source study's methods: Reference gene primer amplification yielded estimated nucleated cell counts. Only in-frame clones appear in the TCRdb table, and some are missing; sequencing was by immunoSEQ multiplex PCR. V and J calls and clone size follow that table, whereas D and trimming were derived from the DNA. The profile shows tens of thousands of clones, 84% of them singletons. Sequencing was performed on peripheral blood. The chain combines TRBV5-1 with TRBJ2-1; 8 bases map to TRBD2. The source of this sequence is an elderly man with active COVID-19. The CDR3 is CASSLGGGYNEQFF. CDR3 bases: TGCGCCAGCAGCTTGGGCGGGGGGTACAATGAGCAGTTCTTC. Full variable domain (remainder filled in from reference TRBV5-1 and TRBJ2-1): KAGVTQTPRYLIKTRGQQVTLSCSPISGHRSVSWYQQTPGQGLQFLFEYFSETQRNKGNFPGRFSGRQFSNSRSEMNVSTLELGDSALYLCASSLGGGYNEQFFGPGTRLTVL.